This T cell receptor (beta chain) stems from a study of T cell responses to AZD1222 COVID-19 vaccine. Germline-derived CDR1 and CDR2 are SQVTM and ANQGSEA. The CDR3 spans 14 residues. The junction had 6 bases not matched to a gene; V was cut back by 3 bases and J by 4 bases. Profiled with immunoSEQ multiplex PCR; TCRdb holds only in-frame clones, not every one. The sample holds approximately 89,000 clones, about 88% seen once. Findings and caveats of the study: Compared with day 0, the breadth and depth of the Spike-specific TCR repertoire rose significantly after two doses of AZD1222.

Note on this clone: As yet, its antigen is unknown.

Sequencing used peripheral blood, obtained on day 0 of AZD1222 vaccination. The rearrangement joins TRBV29-1 to TRBJ2-5, with 9 bases matching TRBD1. The origin of this receptor is an adult in good health. The chain's CDR3 is CSVETDRGVETQYF. The DNA for the CDR3 is TGCAGCGTTGAGACGGACAGGGGAGTAGAGACCCAGTACTTC.